A single sample gave rise to the 2 T cell receptor beta chains below, sequenced in a study of T cell clones after liver transplantation. Method: immunoSEQ multiplex PCR; TCRdb's copy keeps in-frame clones and lacks some. The table lists about 120,000 clones, 90% of them singletons. Sequencing used CD4+ T cells from blood, obtained 12 months after liver transplant. Receptor source: a human patient who received a liver transplant. Some T cells may be supplied by the graft donor.

This clone appeared a single time. The V and J genes are TRBV2 and TRBJ2-5, with D perhaps TRBD2 (5 bases). This CDR3 has 16 amino acids. Germline-derived CDR1 and CDR2 are SNHLY and FYNNEI. V was shortened by 0 bases and J by 2 bases, with 13 bases between the two germline ends. CDR3 coding DNA: TGTGCCAGCAGTGAAGCGCTAGCTATGGTACAAGAGACCCAGTACTTC. This codes for CASSEALAMVQETQYF. Looking up the rest from reference TRBV2 and TRBJ2-5 gives the full variable domain: EPEVTQTPSHQVTQMGQEVILRCVPISNHLYFYWYRQILGQKVEFLVSFYNNEISEKSEIFDDQFSVERPDGSNFTLKIRSTKLEDSAMYFCASSEALAMVQETQYFGPGTRLLVL.

The V call is TRBV19, the J call TRBJ1-4; perhaps TRBD1 as D (5 bases). V lost 3 bases, J lost 6 bases, and 14 bases lay in between. This CDR3 has 15 residues. The germline gives CDR1 LNHDA, CDR2 SQIVND (reference sequence). CDR3 nucleotides: TGTGCCAGTAGTATGTGGGGCGGACCTTATGAAAAACTGTTTTTT. Its protein product is CASSMWGGPYEKLFF. The full variable domain, rest sourced from reference TRBV19 and TRBJ1-4, is DGGITQSPKYLFRKEGQNVTLSCEQNLNHDAMYWYRQDPGQGLRLIYYSQIVNDFQKGDIAEGYSVSREKKESFPLTVTSAQKNPTAFYLCASSMWGGPYEKLFFGSGTQLSVL.